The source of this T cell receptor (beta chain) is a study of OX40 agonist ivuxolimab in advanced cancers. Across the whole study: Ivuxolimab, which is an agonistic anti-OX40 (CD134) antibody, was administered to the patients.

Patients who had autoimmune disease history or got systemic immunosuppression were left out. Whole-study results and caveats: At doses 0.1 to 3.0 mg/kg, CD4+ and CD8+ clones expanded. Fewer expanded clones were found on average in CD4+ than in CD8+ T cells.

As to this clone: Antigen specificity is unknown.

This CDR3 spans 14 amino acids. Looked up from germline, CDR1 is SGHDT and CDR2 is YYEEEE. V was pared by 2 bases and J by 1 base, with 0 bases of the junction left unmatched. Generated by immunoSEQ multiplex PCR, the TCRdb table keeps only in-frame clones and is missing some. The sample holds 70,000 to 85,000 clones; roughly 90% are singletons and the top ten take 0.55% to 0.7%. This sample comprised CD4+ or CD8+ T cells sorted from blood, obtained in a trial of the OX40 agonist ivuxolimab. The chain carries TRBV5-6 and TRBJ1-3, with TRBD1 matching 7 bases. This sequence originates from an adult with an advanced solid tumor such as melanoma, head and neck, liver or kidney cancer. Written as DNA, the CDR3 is TGTGCCAGCAGCTTACAGGGGTCTGGAAACACCATATATTTT. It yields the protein CASSLQGSGNTIYF.